These 25 T cell receptor beta chains originate from one sample sequenced in a study of cytomegalovirus exposure and HLA in healthy donors. 60 Vbeta and 13 Jbeta primers were used in PCR. TCRdb's copy holds only in-frame clones and misses some; the assay was immunoSEQ multiplex PCR. The sample holds about 150,000 clones, approximately 80% seen once. Sequenced sample: PBMCs. The receptor source for this set is a woman aged 40 to 50 in good health and CMV-seronegative.

The V call is TRBV5-1, the J call TRBJ2-3, with 11 bases fitting TRBD2. Germline CDR1 SGHRS, CDR2 YFSETQ. With V trimmed by 4 bases and J by 12 bases, 7 bases remained unmatched. The CDR3 contains 13 residues. The CDR3 coding sequence is TGCGCCAGCAGCCCCCGACTAGCGGGAACACAGTATTTT. Translated: CASSPRLAGTQYF.

This chain connects TRBV4-2 to TRBJ2-7; maybe TRBD1 (5 bases). In germline, CDR1 is LGHNA, CDR2 YNFKEQ. CDR3 length equals 13 residues. The V gene lost 4 bases and the J gene lost 3 bases, with 10 bases spanning the gap. CDR3 amino acids: CASSPATGYEQYF. The DNA of the CDR3 is TGTGCCAGCAGCCCGGCAACAGGCTACGAGCAGTACTTC.

V is TRBV30 and J is TRBJ2-7; perhaps TRBD2 as D (6 bases). Trimming removed 5 bases at V and 0 bases at J, with 11 bases between. CDR1 is GTSNPN, CDR2 SVGIG, per germline (reference sequence). CDR3 length: 13 residues. The CDR3 DNA sequence: TGTGCCTGGGGCTGGGGGGACTCCTACGAGCAGTACTTC. It codes for CAWGWGDSYEQYF.

The chain combines TRBV28 with TRBJ2-7; the D gene is possibly TRBD1 (6 bases). Germline V gene data show CDR1 as MDHEN and CDR2 as SYDVKM. This CDR3 has 12 residues. Deletions cut 5 bases from V and 6 bases from J, with 11 bases between. In DNA form, the CDR3 reads TGTGCCAGCAGTGTCCAGGGGACCGAGCAGTACTTC. Residues: CASSVQGTEQYF.

V and J are TRBV12-5 and TRBJ1-2; perhaps TRBD1 as D (6 bases). Between the trimmed V and J ends, which lost 6 bases and 8 bases, there was a span of 19 bases. The germline gives CDR1 LGHNT, CDR2 FRNRAP. There are 14 residues in the CDR3. The chain's CDR3 is CASGKGVSLSGYTF. The DNA of the CDR3 is TGTGCTAGTGGAAAGGGGGTAAGCCTATCCGGCTACACCTTC.

The V and J genes are TRBV5-6 and TRBJ2-3; 14 bases are a match to TRBD2. The V gene end was trimmed by 0 bases and the J gene end by 4 bases; junction bases not matched to a gene: 1. CDR3 length: 16 residues. Germline-derived CDR1 and CDR2 are SGHDT and YYEEEE. The chain's CDR3 is CASSLGTSGRSDTQYF. For the CDR3, the DNA is TGTGCCAGCAGCTTGGGGACTAGCGGGAGGTCAGATACGCAGTATTTT.

Only a few counts were recorded for this clone. This chain connects TRBV6-1 to TRBJ2-3; possible D gene TRBD2, 7 bases. CDR1 is MNHNS and CDR2 is SASEGT in the germline V gene. The CDR3 has 14 amino acids. Trimming shortened V by 10 bases and J by 3 bases, and 17 bases separated the two germline ends. Written as DNA, the CDR3 is TGTGCCACCGGGGGCCTAGCGGCAACAGATACGCAGTATTTT. Protein: CATGGLAATDTQYF.

The rearrangement links TRBV5-4 to TRBJ2-5, with TRBD1 matching over 9 bases. The J call may be incorrect, as the DNA end agrees better with TRBJ2-7. The CDR3 spans 14 residues. Germline loops: CDR1 SGHNT, CDR2 YYREEE (reference sequence). The CDR3 region is CASSPTGGRYEQYF. CDR3 bases: TGTGCCAGCAGCCCTACAGGGGGCCGTTACGAGCAGTACTTC.

The gene calls are TRBV5-1 and TRBJ1-1; D is ambiguous. The V end was cut by 0 bases, the J end by 14 bases, with 17 bases between. This CDR3 contains 13 residues. Germline CDR1 reads SGHRS; CDR2 reads YFSETQ. CDR3 nucleotide sequence: TGCGCCAGCAGCTTGGATGGTGCGGGATTGGTGTTCTTT. The encoded protein is CASSLDGAGLVFF.

The chain joins TRBV5-1 to TRBJ1-6; 7 nucleotides match TRBD1. CDR1 is SGHRS, CDR2 YFSETQ, per germline. CDR3 length: 15 amino acids. The V gene end was trimmed by 6 bases and the J gene end by 7 bases; junction bases not matched to a gene: 10. CDR3 sequence (DNA): TGCGCCAGCACCAGAGACAGGGCAGAAAATTCACCCCTCCACTTT. Translating it yields CASTRDRAENSPLHF.

This clone was observed a handful of times. V is TRBV12-5 and J is TRBJ1-1; D is uncertain. The germline V and J ends were trimmed by 6 bases and 3 bases, with 23 bases remaining between them. The length of the CDR3 is 17 residues. Germline CDR1 LGHNT, CDR2 FRNRAP. Here the CDR3 DNA reads TGTGCTAGTGGCCCCGGAGCTGGAGGCCGCGCGGACACTGAAGCTTTCTTT. Translation: CASGPGAGGRADTEAFF.

The CDR3 sequence: CAISERSLEDEQYF. The CDR3 DNA reads as TGTGCCATCAGTGAGCGGAGCTTGGAGGACGAGCAGTACTTC. The V and J genes are TRBV10-3 and TRBJ2-7; D is perhaps TRBD2 (5 bases). Trimming took off 2 bases at V and 5 bases at J, with 13 bases between the two ends. CDR3 length equals 14 residues. Germline V gives CDR1 ENHRY, CDR2 SYGVKD.

The V gene is TRBV4-1, the J gene TRBJ2-1; the D gene is possibly TRBD2 (6 bases). The V gene's germline CDR1 is MGHRA and CDR2 YSYEKL. Trimming shortened V by 4 bases and J by 9 bases, and 7 bases separated the two germline ends. The CDR3 runs 11 residues. The CDR3 protein is CASSPGVEQFF. CDR3 in DNA: TGCGCCAGCAGCCCGGGAGTTGAGCAGTTCTTC.

In this sample, this clone turned up a few times. V and J are TRBV2 and TRBJ2-5; 13 bases agree with TRBD2. Per germline, CDR1 SNHLY and CDR2 FYNNEI. There are 15 residues in the CDR3. V dropped 5 bases and J dropped 5; count of bases not matched to a gene: 5. The CDR3 loop reads CASSTLAGGRETQYF. CDR3 coding DNA: TGTGCCAGCAGTACACTAGCGGGGGGGCGGGAGACCCAGTACTTC.

V usage is TRBV5-1 and J usage is TRBJ2-7; tentative D call: TRBD2 (6 bases). The CDR3 covers 15 residues. CDR1 and CDR2 (germline): SGHRS, YFSETQ. Trimming shortened V by 2 bases and J by 2 bases, and 14 bases separated the two germline ends. CDR3 protein: CASSFRRGETYEQYF. CDR3 in DNA: TGCGCCAGCAGCTTCCGGCGGGGCGAAACCTACGAGCAGTACTTC.

V and J are TRBV28 and TRBJ2-7; D is possibly TRBD1 (6 bases). Trimming took 3 bases from V and 4 from J, leaving 10 bases between them. The CDR3 length is 13 residues. The V gene's germline CDR1 is MDHEN and CDR2 SYDVKM. The CDR3 region has the DNA TGTGCCAGCAGTTTGGGACACCTATACGAGCAGTACTTC. This translates into CASSLGHLYEQYF.

The chain employs TRBV7-9 and TRBJ1-5; TRBD1 matches 7 bases. The germline CDR1 and CDR2 sequences are SEHNR and FQNEAQ (reference sequence). The junction had 11 bases not matched to a gene; V was cut back by 5 bases and J by 4 bases. The CDR3 spans 16 residues. Here the CDR3 reads CASSPSEGAANQPQHF. The CDR3 DNA reads as TGTGCCAGCAGCCCCTCAGAGGGGGCTGCGAATCAGCCCCAGCATTTT.

The CDR3 spells CASSLGQGVRDYTF. The CDR3 coding sequence is TGCGCCAGCAGCTTGGGACAGGGGGTAAGAGACTACACCTTC. The rearrangement uses TRBV5-1 and TRBJ1-2; 9 bases map to TRBD1. Per germline, CDR1 SGHRS and CDR2 YFSETQ. J was trimmed by 10 bases and V by 0 bases; bases with no gene match: 7. The CDR3 is 14 amino acids. The variable domain in full, completed from reference TRBV5-1 and TRBJ1-2, reads KAGVTQTPRYLIKTRGQQVTLSCSPISGHRSVSWYQQTPGQGLQFLFEYFSETQRNKGNFPGRFSGRQFSNSRSEMNVSTLELGDSALYLCASSLGQGVRDYTFGSGTRLTVV.

This clone was detected a few times. The gene calls are TRBV11-2 and TRBJ1-1, with D tentatively TRBD1 (6 bases). V dropped 3 bases and J dropped 5 bases, with 13 bases sitting between them. The germline V gene encodes CDR1 SGHAT and CDR2 FQNNGV. This CDR3 has 14 residues. As DNA, the CDR3 is TGTGCCAGCAGCTTCCAGGGGAGGGATACTGAAGCTTTCTTT. Translated: CASSFQGRDTEAFF.

DNA of the CDR3: TGTGCCAGCAGTTACCGTAGCCTCTCTGGGGCCAACGTCCTGACTTTC. Its protein is CASSYRSLSGANVLTF. This chain connects TRBV6-5 to TRBJ2-6; D is ambiguous. Trimming removed 2 bases from V and 0 bases from J, with 8 bases in between. Germline-derived CDR1 and CDR2 are MNHEY and SVGAGI. The CDR3 sequence is 16 residues long.

This chain uses TRBV11-2 with TRBJ1-6; 7 bases match TRBD1. Germline CDR1 SGHAT, CDR2 FQNNGV. The length of the CDR3 is 13 residues. The junction had 2 bases not matched to a gene; V was cut back by 4 bases and J by 8 bases. CDR3 protein: CASSSQGDSPLHF. CDR3 sequence (DNA): TGTGCCAGCAGCTCCCAGGGGGATTCACCCCTCCACTTT.

This sequence joins TRBV5-1 and TRBJ1-2; D is unresolved. The germline CDR1 and CDR2 sequences are SGHRS and YFSETQ. V lost 0 bases to trimming and J lost 3 bases, with 12 bases between them. CDR3 size: 15 residues. The CDR3 nucleotides are TGCGCCAGCAGCTTGGATGGGCGGGGTTACTATGGCTACACCTTC. Amino acid sequence: CASSLDGRGYYGYTF. Based on the CDR3 plus reference TRBV5-1 and TRBJ1-2, the full variable domain is KAGVTQTPRYLIKTRGQQVTLSCSPISGHRSVSWYQQTPGQGLQFLFEYFSETQRNKGNFPGRFSGRQFSNSRSEMNVSTLELGDSALYLCASSLDGRGYYGYTFGSGTRLTVV.

The chain has TRBV7-9 and TRBJ1-2; 7 bases match TRBD1. The germline V gene encodes CDR1 SEHNR and CDR2 FQNEAQ (reference sequence). The trim removed 5 bases at V and 0 bases at J, leaving 9 bases unmatched. The CDR3 spans 16 residues. The CDR3 DNA follows: TGTGCCAGCAGCCACGGGGGGGACAGAGCTAACTATGGCTACACCTTC. This encodes CASSHGGDRANYGYTF.

The rearrangement uses TRBV27 and TRBJ2-2; 7 bases are shared with TRBD2. Germline-derived CDR1 and CDR2 are MNHEY and SMNVEV (reference sequence). V shed 6 bases and J 8 bases; nucleotides not matched to a gene: 9. CDR3 length equals 14 residues. Here the CDR3 DNA reads TGTGCCAGCAGCTTGGGACTAACGGGTGGGGAGCTGTTTTTT. Its protein is CASSLGLTGGELFF.

The chain combines TRBV5-1 with TRBJ2-2, with D maybe TRBD1 (6 bases). V was clipped by 3 bases and J by 4 bases, with 10 bases between them. Germline-derived CDR1 and CDR2 are SGHRS and YFSETQ. There are 14 residues in the CDR3. As DNA, the CDR3 is TGCGCCAGCAGCTCGACAGGATTCACCGGGGAGCTGTTTTTT. Residues: CASSSTGFTGELFF.